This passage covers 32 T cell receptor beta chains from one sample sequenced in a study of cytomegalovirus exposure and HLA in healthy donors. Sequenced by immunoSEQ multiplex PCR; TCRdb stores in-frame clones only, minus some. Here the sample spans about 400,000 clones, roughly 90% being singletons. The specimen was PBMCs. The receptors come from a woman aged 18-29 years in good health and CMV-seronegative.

This chain's CDR3 is CASSIYGDRDYGYTF. CDR3 in DNA: TGTGCCAGTAGTATATATGGGGACAGAGACTATGGCTACACCTTC. The chain links TRBV19 to TRBJ1-2; TRBD1 agrees at 7 bases. The CDR3 is made up of 15 amino acids. J lost 3 bases, V lost 2 bases, and 6 bases had no gene match. Germline CDR1 and CDR2: LNHDA and SQIVND (reference sequence). Full variable domain (remainder filled in from reference TRBV19 and TRBJ1-2): DGGITQSPKYLFRKEGQNVTLSCEQNLNHDAMYWYRQDPGQGLRLIYYSQIVNDFQKGDIAEGYSVSREKKESFPLTVTSAQKNPTAFYLCASSIYGDRDYGYTFGSGTRLTVV.

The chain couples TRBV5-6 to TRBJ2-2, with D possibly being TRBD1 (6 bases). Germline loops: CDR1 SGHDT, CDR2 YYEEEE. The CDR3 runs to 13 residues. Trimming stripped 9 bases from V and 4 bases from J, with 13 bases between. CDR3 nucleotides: TGTGCCACCTCACAGGGACCCACCGGGGAGCTGTTTTTT. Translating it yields CATSQGPTGELFF.

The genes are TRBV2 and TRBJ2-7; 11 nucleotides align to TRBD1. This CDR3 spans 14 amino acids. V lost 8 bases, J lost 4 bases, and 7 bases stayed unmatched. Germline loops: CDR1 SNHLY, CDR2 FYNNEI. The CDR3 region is CASLKDRGPYEQYF. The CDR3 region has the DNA TGTGCCAGCCTAAAGGACAGGGGGCCGTACGAGCAGTACTTC.

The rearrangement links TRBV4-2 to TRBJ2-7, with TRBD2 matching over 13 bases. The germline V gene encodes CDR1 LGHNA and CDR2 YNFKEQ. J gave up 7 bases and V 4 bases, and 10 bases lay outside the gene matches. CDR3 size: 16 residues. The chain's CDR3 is CASSLGLAGEVWEQYF. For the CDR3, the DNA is TGTGCCAGCAGCCTCGGACTAGCGGGAGAAGTGTGGGAGCAGTACTTC.

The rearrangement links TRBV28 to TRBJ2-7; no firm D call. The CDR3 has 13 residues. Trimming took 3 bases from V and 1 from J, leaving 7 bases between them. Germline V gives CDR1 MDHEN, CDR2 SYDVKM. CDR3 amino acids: CASSFTESYEQYF. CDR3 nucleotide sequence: TGTGCCAGCAGTTTCACAGAATCCTACGAGCAGTACTTC.

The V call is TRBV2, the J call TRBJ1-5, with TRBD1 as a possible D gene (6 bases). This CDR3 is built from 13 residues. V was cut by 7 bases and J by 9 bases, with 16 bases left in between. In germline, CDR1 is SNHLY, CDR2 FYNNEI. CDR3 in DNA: TGTGCCAGCAACTTCGGGGGGCAAGTGCCCCAGCATTTT. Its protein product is CASNFGGQVPQHF.

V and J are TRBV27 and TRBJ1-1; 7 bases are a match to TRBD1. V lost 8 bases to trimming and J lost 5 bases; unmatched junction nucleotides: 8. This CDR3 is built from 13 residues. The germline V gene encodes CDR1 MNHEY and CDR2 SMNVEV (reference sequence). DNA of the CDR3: TGTGCCAGCCGGGACAGTGAGGGGACTGAAGCTTTCTTT. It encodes CASRDSEGTEAFF.

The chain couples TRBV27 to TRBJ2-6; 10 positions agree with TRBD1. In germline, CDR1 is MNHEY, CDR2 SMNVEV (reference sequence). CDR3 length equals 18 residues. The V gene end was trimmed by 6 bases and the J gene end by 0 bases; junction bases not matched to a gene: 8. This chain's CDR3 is CASRGGTGDPSGANVLTF. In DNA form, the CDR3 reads TGTGCCAGCAGGGGGGGGACAGGGGACCCCTCTGGGGCCAACGTCCTGACTTTC.

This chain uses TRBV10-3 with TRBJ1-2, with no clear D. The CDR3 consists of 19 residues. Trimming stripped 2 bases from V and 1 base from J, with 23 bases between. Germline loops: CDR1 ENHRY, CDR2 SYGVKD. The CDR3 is CAISEPGPEDPRGNYGYTF. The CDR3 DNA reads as TGTGCCATCAGTGAGCCGGGTCCGGAGGATCCCCGAGGTAACTATGGCTACACCTTC.

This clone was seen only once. This chain's CDR3 is CASSLANRGRRSSNEQFF. As DNA, the CDR3 is TGTGCCAGCAGTTTGGCAAACAGGGGGCGCCGGTCCAGCAATGAGCAGTTCTTC. The V gene is TRBV27, the J gene TRBJ2-1; TRBD1 matches 9 bases. J lost 6 bases, V lost 3 bases, and 15 bases had no gene match. Germline V CDR1 and CDR2: MNHEY, SMNVEV (reference sequence). This CDR3 contains 18 residues.

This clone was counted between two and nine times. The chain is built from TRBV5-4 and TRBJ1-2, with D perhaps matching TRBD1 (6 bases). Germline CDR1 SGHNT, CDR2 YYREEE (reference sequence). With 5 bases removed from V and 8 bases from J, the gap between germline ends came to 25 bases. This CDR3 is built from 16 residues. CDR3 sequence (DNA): TGTGCCAGCAGGTCACTTGTCCTACAGGGCGCCGGGGGCTACACCTTC. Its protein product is CASRSLVLQGAGGYTF.

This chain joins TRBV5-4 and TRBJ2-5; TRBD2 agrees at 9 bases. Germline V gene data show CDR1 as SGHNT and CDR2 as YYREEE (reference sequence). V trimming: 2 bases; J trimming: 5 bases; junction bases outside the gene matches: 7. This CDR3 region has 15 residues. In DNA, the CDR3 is TGTGCCAGCAGCTTCGGCGGGGGGGCCTTGGAGACCCAGTACTTC. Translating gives CASSFGGGALETQYF. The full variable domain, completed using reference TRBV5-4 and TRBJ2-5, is ETGVTQSPTHLIKTRGQQVTLRCSSQSGHNTVSWYQQALGQGPQFIFQYYREEENGRGNFPPRFSGLQFPNYSSELNVNALELDDSALYLCASSFGGGALETQYFGPGTRLLVL.

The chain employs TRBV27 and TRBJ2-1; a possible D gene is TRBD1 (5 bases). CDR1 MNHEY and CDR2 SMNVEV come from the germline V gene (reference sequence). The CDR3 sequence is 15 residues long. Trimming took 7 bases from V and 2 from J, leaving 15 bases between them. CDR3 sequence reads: CASISGANAYNEQFF. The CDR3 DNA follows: TGTGCCAGCATCAGTGGGGCGAACGCCTACAATGAGCAGTTCTTC.

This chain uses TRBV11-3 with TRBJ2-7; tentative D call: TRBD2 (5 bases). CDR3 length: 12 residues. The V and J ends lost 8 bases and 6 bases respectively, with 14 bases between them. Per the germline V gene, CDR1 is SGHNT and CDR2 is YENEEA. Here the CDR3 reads CASSRTGVEQYF. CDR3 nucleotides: TGTGCCAGCTCGAGGACCGGGGTCGAGCAGTACTTC.

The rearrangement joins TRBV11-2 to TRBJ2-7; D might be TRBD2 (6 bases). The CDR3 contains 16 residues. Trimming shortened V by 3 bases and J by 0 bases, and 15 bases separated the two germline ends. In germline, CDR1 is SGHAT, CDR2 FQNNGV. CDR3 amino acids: CASSFVTGDSSYEQYF. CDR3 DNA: TGTGCCAGCAGCTTCGTTACGGGGGATAGCTCCTACGAGCAGTACTTC.

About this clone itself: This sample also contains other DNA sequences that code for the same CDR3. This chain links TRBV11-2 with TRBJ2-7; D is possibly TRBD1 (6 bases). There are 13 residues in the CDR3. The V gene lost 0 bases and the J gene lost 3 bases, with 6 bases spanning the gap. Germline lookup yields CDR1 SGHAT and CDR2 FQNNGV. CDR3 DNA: TGTGCCAGCAGCTTAGAAGGGGGCTACGAGCAGTACTTC. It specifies CASSLEGGYEQYF.

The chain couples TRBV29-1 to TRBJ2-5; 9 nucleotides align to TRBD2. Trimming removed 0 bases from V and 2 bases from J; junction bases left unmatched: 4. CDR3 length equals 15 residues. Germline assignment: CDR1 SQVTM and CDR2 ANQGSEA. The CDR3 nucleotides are TGCAGCGTTGAAGAACTAGCGGGTCTGCAAGAGACCCAGTACTTC. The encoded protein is CSVEELAGLQETQYF.

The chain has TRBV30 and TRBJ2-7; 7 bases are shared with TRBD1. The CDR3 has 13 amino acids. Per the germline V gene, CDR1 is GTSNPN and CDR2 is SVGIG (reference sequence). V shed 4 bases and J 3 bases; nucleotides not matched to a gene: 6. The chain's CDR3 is CAWIGTEHYEQYF. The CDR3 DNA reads TGTGCCTGGATAGGGACAGAGCACTACGAGCAGTACTTC.

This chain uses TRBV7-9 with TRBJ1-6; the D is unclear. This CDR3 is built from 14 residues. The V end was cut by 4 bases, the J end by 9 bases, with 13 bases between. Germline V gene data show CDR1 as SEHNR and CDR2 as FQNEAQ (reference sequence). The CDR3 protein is CASSSLSVGSPLHF. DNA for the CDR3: TGTGCCAGCAGCTCCCTATCGGTCGGTTCACCCCTCCACTTT.

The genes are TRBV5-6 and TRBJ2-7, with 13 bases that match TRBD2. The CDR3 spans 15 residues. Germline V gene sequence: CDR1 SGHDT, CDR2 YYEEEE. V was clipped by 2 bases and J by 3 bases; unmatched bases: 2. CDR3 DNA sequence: TGTGCCAGCAGCTTACTAGCGGGGGGGCTCTACGAGCAGTACTTC. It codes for CASSLLAGGLYEQYF. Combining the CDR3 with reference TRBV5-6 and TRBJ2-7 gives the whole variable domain DAGVTQSPTHLIKTRGQQVTLRCSPKSGHDTVSWYQQALGQGPQFIFQYYEEEERQRGNFPDRFSGHQFPNYSSELNVNALLLGDSALYLCASSLLAGGLYEQYFGPGTRLTVT.

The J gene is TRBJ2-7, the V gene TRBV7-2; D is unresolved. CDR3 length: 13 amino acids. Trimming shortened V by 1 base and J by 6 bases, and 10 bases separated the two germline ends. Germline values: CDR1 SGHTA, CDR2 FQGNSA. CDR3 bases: TGTGCCAGCAGCTTAGGGCGGTTGACCGAGCAGTACTTC. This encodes CASSLGRLTEQYF.

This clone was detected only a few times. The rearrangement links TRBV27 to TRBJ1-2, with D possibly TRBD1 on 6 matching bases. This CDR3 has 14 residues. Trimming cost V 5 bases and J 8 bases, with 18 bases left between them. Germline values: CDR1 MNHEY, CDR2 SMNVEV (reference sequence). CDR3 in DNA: TGTGCCAGCAGTCCAAGAGGGGGGGTGGACGGCTACACCTTC. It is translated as CASSPRGGVDGYTF.

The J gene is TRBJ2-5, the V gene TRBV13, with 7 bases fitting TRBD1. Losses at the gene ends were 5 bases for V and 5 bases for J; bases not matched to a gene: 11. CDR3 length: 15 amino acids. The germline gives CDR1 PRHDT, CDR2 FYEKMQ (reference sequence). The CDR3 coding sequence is TGTGCCAGCAGCCTCACGGGACAGCTGAGGGAGACCCAGTACTTC. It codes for CASSLTGQLRETQYF. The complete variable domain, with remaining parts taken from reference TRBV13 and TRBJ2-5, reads AAGVIQSPRHLIKEKRETATLKCYPIPRHDTVYWYQQGPGQDPQFLISFYEKMQSDKGSIPDRFSAQQFSDYHSELNMSSLELGDSALYFCASSLTGQLRETQYFGPGTRLLVL.

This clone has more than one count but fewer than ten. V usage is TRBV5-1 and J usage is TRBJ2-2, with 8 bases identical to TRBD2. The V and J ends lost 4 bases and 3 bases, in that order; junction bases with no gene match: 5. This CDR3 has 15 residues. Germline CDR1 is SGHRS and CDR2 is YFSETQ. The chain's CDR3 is CASSPLAGYTGELFF. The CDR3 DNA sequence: TGCGCCAGCAGCCCGTTAGCGGGGTACACCGGGGAGCTGTTTTTT.

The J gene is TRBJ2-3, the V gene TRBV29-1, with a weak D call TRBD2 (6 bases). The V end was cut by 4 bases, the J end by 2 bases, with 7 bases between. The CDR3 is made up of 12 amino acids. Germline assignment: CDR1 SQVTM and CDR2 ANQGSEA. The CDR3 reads CSVAGATDTQYF. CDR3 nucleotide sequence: TGCAGCGTTGCGGGAGCCACAGATACGCAGTATTTT.

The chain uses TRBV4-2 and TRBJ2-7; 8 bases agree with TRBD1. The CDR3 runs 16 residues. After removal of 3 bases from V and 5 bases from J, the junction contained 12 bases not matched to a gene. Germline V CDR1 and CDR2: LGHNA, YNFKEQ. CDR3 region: CASSHRIGTGVDEQYF. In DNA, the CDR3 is TGTGCCAGCAGCCACCGTATAGGGACAGGAGTCGACGAGCAGTACTTC.

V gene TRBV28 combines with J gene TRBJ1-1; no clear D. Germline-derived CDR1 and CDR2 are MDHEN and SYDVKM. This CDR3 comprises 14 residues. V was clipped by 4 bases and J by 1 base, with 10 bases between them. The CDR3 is CASSSGPRNTEAFF. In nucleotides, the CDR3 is TGTGCCAGCAGTTCAGGCCCAAGGAACACTGAAGCTTTCTTT.

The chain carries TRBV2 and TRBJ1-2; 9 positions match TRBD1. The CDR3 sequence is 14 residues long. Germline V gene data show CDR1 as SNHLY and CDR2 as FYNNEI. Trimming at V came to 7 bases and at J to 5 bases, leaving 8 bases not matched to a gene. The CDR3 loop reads CASTLGQGWYGYTF. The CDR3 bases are TGTGCCAGCACCTTAGGACAGGGGTGGTATGGCTACACCTTC.

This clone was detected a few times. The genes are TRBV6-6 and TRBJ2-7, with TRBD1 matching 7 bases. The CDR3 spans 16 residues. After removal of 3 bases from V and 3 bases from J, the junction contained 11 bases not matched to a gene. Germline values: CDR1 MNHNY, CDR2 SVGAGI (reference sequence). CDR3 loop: CASSYRVLRDSYEQYF. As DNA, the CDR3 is TGTGCCAGCAGTTATCGGGTTTTACGGGACAGCTACGAGCAGTACTTC.

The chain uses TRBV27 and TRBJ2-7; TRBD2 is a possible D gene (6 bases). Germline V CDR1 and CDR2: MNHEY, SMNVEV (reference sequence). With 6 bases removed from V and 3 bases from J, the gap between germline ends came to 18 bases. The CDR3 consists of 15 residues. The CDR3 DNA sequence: TGTGCCAGCAGGTCCGGGGCGGGGCTCTTCTACGAGCAGTACTTC. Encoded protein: CASRSGAGLFYEQYF.

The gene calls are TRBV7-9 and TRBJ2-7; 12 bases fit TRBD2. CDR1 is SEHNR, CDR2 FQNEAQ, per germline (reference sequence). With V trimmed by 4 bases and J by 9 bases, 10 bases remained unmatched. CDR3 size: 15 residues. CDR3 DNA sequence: TGTGCCAGCAGCTCGCTAGCGGGAGGGCCAATCGGGCAGTACTTC. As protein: CASSSLAGGPIGQYF.

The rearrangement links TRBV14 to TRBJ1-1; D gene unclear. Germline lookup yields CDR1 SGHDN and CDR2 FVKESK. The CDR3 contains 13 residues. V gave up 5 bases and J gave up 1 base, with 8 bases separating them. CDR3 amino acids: CASSLDTNTEAFF. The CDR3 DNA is TGTGCCAGCAGCTTAGACACGAACACTGAAGCTTTCTTT. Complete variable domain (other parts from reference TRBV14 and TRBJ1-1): EAGVTQFPSHSVIEKGQTVTLRCDPISGHDNLYWYRRVMGKEIKFLLHFVKESKQDESGMPNNRFLAERTGGTYSTLKVQPAELEDSGVYFCASSLDTNTEAFFGQGTRLTVV.